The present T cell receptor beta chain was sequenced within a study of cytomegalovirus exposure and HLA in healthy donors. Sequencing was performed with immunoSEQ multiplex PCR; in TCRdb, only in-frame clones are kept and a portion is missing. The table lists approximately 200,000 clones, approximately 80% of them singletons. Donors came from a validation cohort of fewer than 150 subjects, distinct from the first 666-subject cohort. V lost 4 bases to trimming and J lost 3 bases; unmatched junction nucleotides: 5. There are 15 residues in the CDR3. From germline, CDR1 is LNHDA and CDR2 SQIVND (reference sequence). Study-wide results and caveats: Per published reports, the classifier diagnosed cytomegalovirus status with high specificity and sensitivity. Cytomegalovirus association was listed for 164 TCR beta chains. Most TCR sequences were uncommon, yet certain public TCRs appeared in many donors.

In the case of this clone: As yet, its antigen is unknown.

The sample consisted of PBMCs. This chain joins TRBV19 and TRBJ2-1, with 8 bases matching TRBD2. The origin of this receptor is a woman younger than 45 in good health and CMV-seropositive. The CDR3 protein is CASSTSTSGYNEQFF. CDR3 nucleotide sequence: TGTGCCAGTAGTACCTCCACTAGCGGCTACAATGAGCAGTTCTTC.